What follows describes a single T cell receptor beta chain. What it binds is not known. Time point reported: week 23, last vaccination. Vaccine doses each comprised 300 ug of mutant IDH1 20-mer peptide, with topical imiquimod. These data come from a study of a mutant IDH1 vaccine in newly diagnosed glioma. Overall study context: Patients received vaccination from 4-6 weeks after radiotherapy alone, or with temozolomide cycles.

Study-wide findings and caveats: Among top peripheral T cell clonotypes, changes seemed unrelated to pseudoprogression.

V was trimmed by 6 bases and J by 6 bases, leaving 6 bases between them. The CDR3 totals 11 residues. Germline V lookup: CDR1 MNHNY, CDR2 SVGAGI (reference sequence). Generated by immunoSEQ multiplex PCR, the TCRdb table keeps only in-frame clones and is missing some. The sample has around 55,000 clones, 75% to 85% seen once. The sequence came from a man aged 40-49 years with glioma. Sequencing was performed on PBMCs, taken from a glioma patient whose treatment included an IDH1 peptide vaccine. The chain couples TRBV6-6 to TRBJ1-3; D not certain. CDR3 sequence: CASSSTNTIYF. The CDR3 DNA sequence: TGTGCCAGCAGCTCCACAAACACCATATATTTT.